The rows below give T cell receptor beta chains drawn from one sample of a study of control samples from healthy donors and cancer patients. The protocol was immunoSEQ multiplex PCR, while the TCRdb copy is restricted to in-frame clones and leaves out a portion. The data show around 180,000 clones, 80% to 90% seen once. Sequenced input: blood. Receptors originate from a woman younger than 45 in good health. Each CDR3 is given with its conserved first and last residue. The D gene is left open where the match is weak. Size values are once, few and many counts, or a class for expanded clones, and some rows have none.

TRBJ2-2,few,14,.,TRBV24-1,CATSSLRGTGELFF,TGTGCCACCAGTTCCCTCCGAGGCACCGGGGAGCTGTTTTTT
TRBJ2-2,.,14,.,TRBV27,CASSFGAGTGELFF,TGTGCCAGCAGTTTTGGGGCGGGAACCGGGGAGCTGTTTTTT
TRBJ2-2,.,12,.,TRBV5-1,CASSLTFRELFF,TGCGCCAGCAGCTTGACATTCCGGGAGCTGTTTTTT
TRBJ2-7,.,11,.,TRBV27,CASSLGYEQYF,TGTGCCAGCAGTCTAGGCTACGAGCAGTACTTC
TRBJ2-1,once,16,.,TRBV3-1/TRBV3-2,CASSQGVLHSYNEQFF,TGTGCCAGCAGCCAAGGAGTCCTCCACTCCTACAATGAGCAGTTCTTC
TRBJ1-5,.,14,TRBD1,TRBV19,CASKGTGVSQPQHF,TGTGCCAGTAAAGGGACAGGGGTTAGTCAGCCCCAGCATTTT
TRBJ2-5,.,12,.,TRBV7-8,CASTHGVETQYF,TGTGCCAGCACTCACGGCGTCGAGACCCAGTACTTC
TRBJ1-2,few,12,.,TRBV15,CATSRGGDGYTF,TGTGCCACCAGCAGAGGGGGGGATGGCTACACCTTC
TRBJ1-1,.,14,TRBD1,TRBV27,CASSPTGAGTEAFF,TGTGCCAGCTCCCCGACAGGGGCGGGCACTGAAGCTTTCTTT
TRBJ2-7,.,17,.,TRBV3-1/TRBV3-2,CASSQDFPGSFLYEQYF,TGTGCCAGCAGCCAAGATTTTCCAGGGAGTTTTTTGTACGAGCAGTACTTC
TRBJ2-3,.,18,.,TRBV21-1,CASSKEAVSGRVPDTQYF,TGTGCCAGCAGCAAAGAGGCGGTTAGCGGGAGGGTGCCAGATACGCAGTATTTT
TRBJ2-3,.,16,.,TRBV2,CASNLGRTPATDTQYF,TGTGCCAGCAACCTGGGTAGGACTCCGGCCACAGATACGCAGTATTTT
TRBJ2-2,.,17,TRBD1,TRBV6-4,CASSTGTDALNTGELFF,TGTGCCAGCAGTACCGGGACAGACGCTTTGAACACCGGGGAGCTGTTTTTT
TRBJ2-3,.,17,TRBD2,TRBV5-1,CASSLGLAGPSTDTQYF,TGCGCCAGCAGCTTGGGACTAGCGGGTCCAAGCACAGATACGCAGTATTTT
TRBJ1-5,.,13,TRBD1,TRBV5-1,CASSQTGAQPQHF,TGCGCCAGCAGCCAGACAGGGGCTCAGCCCCAGCATTTT
TRBJ1-2,.,14,.,TRBV2,CASSVLGANYGYTF,TGTGCCAGCAGTGTGTTGGGGGCAAACTATGGCTACACCTTC
TRBJ1-4,few,15,TRBD1,TRBV15,CATSRTGQLNEKLFF,TGTGCCACCAGCAGAACGGGACAGCTTAATGAAAAACTGTTTTTT
TRBJ2-1,.,16,TRBD2,TRBV19,CASSLGLAGYYNEQFF,TGTGCCAGTAGTCTCGGACTAGCGGGATATTACAATGAGCAGTTCTTC
TRBJ2-5,.,16,TRBD2,TRBV5-1,CASSLGEGLDKKTQYF,TGCGCCAGCAGCCTGGGGGAGGGCCTAGATAAGAAGACCCAGTACTTC
TRBJ2-2,medium-sized,16,TRBD2,TRBV2,CASSKLAGGNTGELFF,TGTGCCAGCAGCAAACTAGCGGGGGGTAACACCGGGGAGCTGTTTTTT
TRBJ2-1,.,14,TRBD1,TRBV2,CASRQGGGYNEQFF,TGTGCCAGTAGACAGGGGGGAGGGTACAATGAGCAGTTCTTC
TRBJ1-1,.,14,TRBD1,TRBV18,CASSPGTERTEAFF,TGTGCCAGCTCACCCGGGACAGAACGCACTGAAGCTTTCTTT
TRBJ2-5,.,11,.,TRBV5-1,CASSVGETQYF,TGCGCCAGCAGCGTTGGAGAGACCCAGTACTTC
TRBJ1-2,.,13,.,TRBV30,CAWRGTLKSGYTF,TGTGCCTGGAGAGGGACCCTCAAGAGCGGCTACACCTTC
TRBJ2-5,.,15,.,TRBV6-1,CASSESIRKNETQYF,TGTGCCAGCAGTGAATCGATAAGGAAGAATGAGACCCAGTACTTC
TRBJ1-4,.,16,TRBD1,TRBV11-2,CASSVPGQGANEKLFF,TGTGCCAGCAGCGTTCCTGGACAGGGGGCAAATGAAAAACTGTTTTTT
TRBJ1-5,.,15,TRBD1,TRBV11-2,CASSPDRGANQPQHF,TGTGCCAGCAGCCCGGACAGGGGGGCAAATCAGCCCCAGCATTTT
TRBJ1-5,.,15,TRBD1,TRBV19,CASSIQGATYQPQHF,TGTGCCAGTAGTATCCAGGGGGCTACCTATCAGCCCCAGCATTTT
TRBJ1-1,.,14,TRBD1,TRBV19,CASSKQGANTEAFF,TGTGCCAGTAGTAAGCAGGGGGCGAACACTGAAGCTTTCTTT
TRBJ2-3,.,14,TRBD2,TRBV19,CASSMGGGTDTQYF,TGTGCCAGTAGTATGGGCGGGGGTACAGATACGCAGTATTTT
TRBJ1-2,.,12,.,TRBV19,CASSPVSYGYTF,TGTGCCAGTAGCCCCGTGAGCTATGGCTACACCTTC
TRBJ1-2,.,14,TRBD1,TRBV3-1/TRBV3-2,CASSQAGGGYGYTF,TGTGCCAGCAGCCAAGCAGGGGGCGGCTATGGCTACACCTTC
TRBJ2-1,.,12,.,TRBV5-1,CASSPARDEQFF,TGCGCCAGCAGCCCCGCTAGGGATGAGCAGTTCTTC
TRBJ2-7,.,15,.,TRBV7-9,CASSSGGGDPYEQYF,TGTGCCAGCAGCTCCGGTGGCGGGGACCCCTACGAGCAGTACTTC
TRBJ1-2,.,11,.,TRBV29-1,CSLAPLTGLHF,TGCAGCTTAGCCCCATTGACAGGCCTTCACTTC
TRBJ2-3,.,17,TRBD1,TRBV5-1,CASSPLSGQGFTDTQYF,TGCGCCAGCAGCCCATTATCGGGACAGGGGTTCACAGATACGCAGTATTTT
TRBJ1-1,.,13,TRBD1,TRBV19,CASRMTGFTEAFF,TGTGCCAGTAGGATGACAGGGTTCACTGAAGCTTTCTTT
TRBJ2-1,.,18,TRBD2,TRBV27,CAGRYSGLAGGQHSEQFF,TGTGCCGGCAGATATTCGGGACTAGCGGGAGGGCAACATTCTGAGCAGTTCTTC
TRBJ1-4,.,14,.,TRBV19,CASTPSLRREKLFF,TGTGCCAGTACTCCCTCCCTCAGGCGGGAAAAACTGTTTTTT
TRBJ1-1,.,14,.,TRBV29-1,CSAVKDRTQPEAFF,TGCAGCGCAGTAAAGGACCGGACCCAACCTGAAGCTTTCTTT
TRBJ2-7,.,17,TRBD2,TRBV28,CASSFPSGRFSSYEQYF,TGTGCCAGCAGTTTCCCTAGCGGGAGGTTCAGCTCCTACGAGCAGTACTTC
TRBJ2-5,.,15,TRBD1,TRBV24-1,CATSDPRTGSETQYF,TGTGCCACCAGTGATCCCCGGACAGGATCTGAGACCCAGTACTTC
TRBJ2-7,.,12,TRBD2,TRBV10-3,CAISKGEGEQYF,TGTGCCATCAGTAAAGGGGAGGGGGAGCAGTACTTC
TRBJ2-2,.,15,.,TRBV13,CASSFTEHNTGELFF,TGTGCCAGCAGCTTCACGGAGCATAACACCGGGGAGCTGTTTTTT
TRBJ2-3,.,14,.,TRBV4-2,CASSPGPRTDTQYF,TGTGCCAGCAGCCCAGGGCCGAGGACAGATACGCAGTATTTT
TRBJ1-1,.,13,.,TRBV6-5,CATSIKWGTEAFF,TGTGCCACCAGCATTAAGTGGGGGACTGAAGCTTTCTTT
TRBJ2-1,.,16,TRBD2,TRBV29-1,CSVVKLAGAIYNEQFF,TGCAGCGTTGTTAAACTAGCGGGAGCTATCTACAATGAGCAGTTCTTC